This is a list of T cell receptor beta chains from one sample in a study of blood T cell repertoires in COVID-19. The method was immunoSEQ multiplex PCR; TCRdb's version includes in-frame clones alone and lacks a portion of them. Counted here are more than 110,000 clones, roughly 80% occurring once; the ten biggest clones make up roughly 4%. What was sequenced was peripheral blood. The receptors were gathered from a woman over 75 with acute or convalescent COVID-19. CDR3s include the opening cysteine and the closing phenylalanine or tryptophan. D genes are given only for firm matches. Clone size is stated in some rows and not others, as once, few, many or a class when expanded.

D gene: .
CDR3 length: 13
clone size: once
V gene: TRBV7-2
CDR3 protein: CASIYRAYNEQFF

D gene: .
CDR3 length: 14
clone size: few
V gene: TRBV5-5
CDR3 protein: CASSAGGGNQPQHF

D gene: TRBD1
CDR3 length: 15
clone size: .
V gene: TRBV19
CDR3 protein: CASSTTGARTDTQYF

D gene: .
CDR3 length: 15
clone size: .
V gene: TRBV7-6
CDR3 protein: CASSLVADTDYGYTF

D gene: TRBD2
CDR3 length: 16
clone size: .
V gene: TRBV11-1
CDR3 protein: CASSFYQIAGSYEQYF

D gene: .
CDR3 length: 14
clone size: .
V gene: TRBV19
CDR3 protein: CASSIPGYTDTQYF

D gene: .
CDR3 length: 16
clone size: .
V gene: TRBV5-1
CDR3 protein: CASSQALGSGLNIQYF

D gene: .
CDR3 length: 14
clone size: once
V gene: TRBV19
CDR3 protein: CASSIDLVPDTQYF

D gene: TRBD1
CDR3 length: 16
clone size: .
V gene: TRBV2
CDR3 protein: CASRDRIITRTSPLHF

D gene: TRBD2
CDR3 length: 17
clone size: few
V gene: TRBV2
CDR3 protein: CASRHSASGRNTGELFF

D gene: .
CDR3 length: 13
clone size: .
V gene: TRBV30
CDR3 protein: CAWRAQVWNEQFF

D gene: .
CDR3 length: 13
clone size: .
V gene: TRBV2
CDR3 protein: CASSGSRDTEAFF

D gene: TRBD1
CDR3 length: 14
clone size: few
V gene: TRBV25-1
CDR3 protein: CASRYRGSNEKLFF

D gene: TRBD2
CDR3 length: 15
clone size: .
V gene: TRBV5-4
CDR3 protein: CASSLGLAGTYEQYF

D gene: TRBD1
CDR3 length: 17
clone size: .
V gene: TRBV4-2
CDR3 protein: CASSQDVLPRGLSGYTF

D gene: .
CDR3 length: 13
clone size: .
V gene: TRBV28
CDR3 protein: CATHPSRVYGYTF

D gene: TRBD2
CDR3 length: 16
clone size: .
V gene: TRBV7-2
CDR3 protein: CASSEEASGIAGELFF

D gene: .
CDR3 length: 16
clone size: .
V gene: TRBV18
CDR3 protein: CASSPPGLSSGNTIYF

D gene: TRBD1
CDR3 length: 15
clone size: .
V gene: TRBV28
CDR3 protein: CASSAGTGWHSPLHF

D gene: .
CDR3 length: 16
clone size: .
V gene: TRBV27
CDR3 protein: CASSLSPGAMGSPLHF

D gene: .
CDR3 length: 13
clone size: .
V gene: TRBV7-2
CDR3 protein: CASSLLGVGEAFF

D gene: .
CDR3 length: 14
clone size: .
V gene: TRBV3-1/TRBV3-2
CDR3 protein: CASSFSGVGYGYTF

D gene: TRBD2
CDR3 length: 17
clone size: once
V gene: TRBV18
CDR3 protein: CASSPLNPGGLAGELFF

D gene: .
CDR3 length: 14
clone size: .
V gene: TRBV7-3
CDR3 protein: CASSPNPGASPLHF

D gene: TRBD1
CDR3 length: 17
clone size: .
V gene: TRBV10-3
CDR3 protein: CAISESMRGPAVYEQYF

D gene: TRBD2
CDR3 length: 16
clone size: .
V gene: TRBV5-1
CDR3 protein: CASSSSGLAGGDTQYF

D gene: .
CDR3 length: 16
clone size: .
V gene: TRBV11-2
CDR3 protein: CASSLIPGRSYNEQFF

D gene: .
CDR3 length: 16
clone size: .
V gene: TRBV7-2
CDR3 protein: CASSLALGGQGQPQHF

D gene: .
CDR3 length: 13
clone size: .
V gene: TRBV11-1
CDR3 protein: CASSLVGQNEQYF

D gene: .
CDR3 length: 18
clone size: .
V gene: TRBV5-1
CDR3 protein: CASSSLPYLESPGNTIYF

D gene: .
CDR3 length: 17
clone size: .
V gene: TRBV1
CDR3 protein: CTSSQGTGGPGGTEAFF

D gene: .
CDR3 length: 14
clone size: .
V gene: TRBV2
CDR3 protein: CASSDPRGEAEAFF

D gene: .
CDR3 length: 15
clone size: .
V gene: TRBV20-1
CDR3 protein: CSACEVEGLGLEQFF

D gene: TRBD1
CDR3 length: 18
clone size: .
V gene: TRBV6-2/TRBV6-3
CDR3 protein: CASSPFRDRPLANEKLFF

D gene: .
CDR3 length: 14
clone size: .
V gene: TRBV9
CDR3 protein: CASHGGEWDYGYTF

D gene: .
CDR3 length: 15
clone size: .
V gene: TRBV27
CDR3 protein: CASSLRGAGFEKLFF

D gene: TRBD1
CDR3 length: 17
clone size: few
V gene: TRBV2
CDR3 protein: CASSVQYRGAYNSPLHF

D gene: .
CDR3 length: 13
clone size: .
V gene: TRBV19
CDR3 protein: CASSMRRDTEAFF

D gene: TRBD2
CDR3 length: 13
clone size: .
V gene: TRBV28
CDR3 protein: CASTSGGTDTQYF

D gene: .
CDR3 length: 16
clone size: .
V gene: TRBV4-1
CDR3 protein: CASSDRRIRSNQPQHF

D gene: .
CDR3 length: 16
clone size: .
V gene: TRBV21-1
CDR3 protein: CASSENPGQETYEQYF

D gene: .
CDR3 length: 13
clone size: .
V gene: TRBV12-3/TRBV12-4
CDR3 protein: CASSETNSFQQFF

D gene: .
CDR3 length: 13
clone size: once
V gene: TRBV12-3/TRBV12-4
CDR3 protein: CASSSGVEQPQHF

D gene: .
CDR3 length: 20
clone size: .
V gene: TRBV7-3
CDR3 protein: CASSLRARYSGVASTDTQYF

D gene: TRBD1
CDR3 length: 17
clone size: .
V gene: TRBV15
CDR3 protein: CATSGLGQGVRNTEAFF

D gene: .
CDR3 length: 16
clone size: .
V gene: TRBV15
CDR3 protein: CATSTRDIHVDNEQYF

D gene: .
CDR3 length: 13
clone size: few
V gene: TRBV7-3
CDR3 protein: CASSFGPYNEQFF